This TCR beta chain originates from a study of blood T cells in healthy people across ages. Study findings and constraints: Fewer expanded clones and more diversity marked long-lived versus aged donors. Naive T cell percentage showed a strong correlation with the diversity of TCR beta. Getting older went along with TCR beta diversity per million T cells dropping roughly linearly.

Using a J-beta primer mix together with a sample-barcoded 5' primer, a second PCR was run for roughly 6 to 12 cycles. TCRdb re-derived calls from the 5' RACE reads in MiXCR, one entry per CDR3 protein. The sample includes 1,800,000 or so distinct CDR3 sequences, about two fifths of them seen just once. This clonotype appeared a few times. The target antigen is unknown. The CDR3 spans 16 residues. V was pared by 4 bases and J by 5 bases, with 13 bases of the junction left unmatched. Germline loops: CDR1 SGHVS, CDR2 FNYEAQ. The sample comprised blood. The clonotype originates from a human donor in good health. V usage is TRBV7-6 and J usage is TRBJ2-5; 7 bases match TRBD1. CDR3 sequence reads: CASSSRTGATRETQYF. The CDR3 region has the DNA TGTGCCAGCAGCTCTAGGACAGGAGCCACTCGGGAGACCCAGTACTTC.